Sequencing of this T cell receptor beta chain was carried out in a study of blood T cell repertoires in COVID-19. About the study: Samples came from the United States, Italy and Spain, spanning acute and convalescent COVID-19. PBMCs, B-cell-depleted T cells, or T cells were the source of the cDNA or gDNA that made up the material.

Germline CDR1 is SGHRS and CDR2 is YFSETQ. V lost 3 bases, J lost 8 bases, and 11 bases lay in between. The CDR3 has 12 amino acids. Original processing methods: How many nucleated cells were present was estimated from reference gene primer amplification. Libraries were prepared by immunoSEQ multiplex PCR; TCRdb keeps only in-frame clonotypes and omits some of them. V and J calls and clone size are copied from that table; D and trimming were computed from the DNA. This sample yields about 62,000 clones, of which 86% are seen a single time; 1% to 1.5% belongs to the top ten. This receptor was identified in a woman older than 75 with acute or convalescent COVID-19. The sequenced sample consisted of peripheral blood. This sequence joins TRBV5-1 and TRBJ1-2; no reliable D call. CDR3 sequence (DNA): TGCGCCAGCAGCTCTAGTGGAGGCGGCTACACCTTC. The encoded protein is CASSSSGGGYTF.